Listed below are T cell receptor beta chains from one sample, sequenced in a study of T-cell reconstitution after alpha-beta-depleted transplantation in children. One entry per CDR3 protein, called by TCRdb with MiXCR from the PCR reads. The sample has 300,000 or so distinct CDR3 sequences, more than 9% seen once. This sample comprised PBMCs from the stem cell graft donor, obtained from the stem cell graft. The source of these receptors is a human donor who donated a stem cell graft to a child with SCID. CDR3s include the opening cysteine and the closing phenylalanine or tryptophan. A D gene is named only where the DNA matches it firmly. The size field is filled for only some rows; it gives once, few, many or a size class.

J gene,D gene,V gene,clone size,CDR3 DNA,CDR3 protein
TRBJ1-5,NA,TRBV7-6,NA,TGTGCCAGCAGCTTAGCTGGGGGTACCAATCAGCCCCAGCATTTT,CASSLAGGTNQPQHF
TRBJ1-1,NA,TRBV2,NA,TGTGCCAGCAGGCGGGATAACCCCGTGAACACTGAAGCTTTCTTT,CASRRDNPVNTEAFF
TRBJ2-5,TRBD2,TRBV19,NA,TGTGCCAGTAGTTCCACCCTCCTAGCGGGGCTCCAAGAGACCCAGTACTTC,CASSSTLLAGLQETQYF
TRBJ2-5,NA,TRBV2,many,TGTGCCAGCAGCCAGATGGGATCTGGGGAAGAGACCCAGTACTTC,CASSQMGSGEETQYF
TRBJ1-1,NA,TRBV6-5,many,TGTGCCAGCGAACCCACGGGGGGGACTGAAGCTTTCTTT,CASEPTGGTEAFF
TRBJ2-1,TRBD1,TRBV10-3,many,TGTGCCATCAGTGAGACCGGGACAGCCTACAATGAGCAGTTCTTC,CAISETGTAYNEQFF
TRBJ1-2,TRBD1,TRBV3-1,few,TGTGCCAGCAGCCAAGGGGGACAGGGGGCTTATGGCTACACCTTC,CASSQGGQGAYGYTF
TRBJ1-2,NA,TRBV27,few,TGTGCCAGCTCCTTAACAGGTATAGCTAACTATGGCTACACCTTC,CASSLTGIANYGYTF
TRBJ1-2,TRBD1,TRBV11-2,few,TGTGCCAGTTATGATGGGACAGCTGGCTACACCTTC,CASYDGTAGYTF
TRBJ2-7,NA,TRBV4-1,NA,TGCGCCAGCAGCCAGTATACAGAAGGGAGCTCCTACGAGCAGTACTTC,CASSQYTEGSSYEQYF
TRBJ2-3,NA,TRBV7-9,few,TGTGCCAGCGCTCGGGGCAGCGGCAATACGCAGTATTTT,CASARGSGNTQYF
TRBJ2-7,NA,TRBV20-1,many,TGCAGTGCTAGTGTCTCCGGAGGCTCCTACGAGCAGTACTTC,CSASVSGGSYEQYF
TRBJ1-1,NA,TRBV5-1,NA,TGCGCCAGCAGCGGGGACACCCGGGGAGGAACTGAAGCTTTCTTT,CASSGDTRGGTEAFF
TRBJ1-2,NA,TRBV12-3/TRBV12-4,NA,TGTGCCAGCAGTCGGTTGGCGGGCGCGGATGGCTACACCTTC,CASSRLAGADGYTF
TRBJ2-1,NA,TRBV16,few,TGTGCCAGCAGCCCAATCGTGGCACCTTACTTCTACAATGAGCAGTTCTTC,CASSPIVAPYFYNEQFF
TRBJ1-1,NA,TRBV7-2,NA,TGTGCCAGCAGCTTCCAGGGGTTCCCGAACACTGAAGCTTTCTTT,CASSFQGFPNTEAFF
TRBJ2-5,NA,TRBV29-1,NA,TGCAGCGTTGGCAGAGAGACCCAGTACTTC,CSVGRETQYF